Presented here are 2 T cell receptor beta chains from one specimen sequenced in a study of blood T cell repertoires in COVID-19. TCRdb's table, derived via immunoSEQ multiplex PCR, lists solely in-frame clones and lacks some. Altogether about 110,000 clones are present, more than 70% being singletons, with the ten largest covering about 6.8%. Sequenced input: peripheral blood. The receptors originated from a man over 45 with active or convalescent COVID-19.

CDR3 nucleotide sequence: TGTGCCAGCAGTCGGACAGGCCTCACCTACGAGCAGTACTTC. This translates into CASSRTGLTYEQYF. This rearrangement joins TRBV6-5 to TRBJ2-7; 7 bases fit TRBD1. CDR1 is MNHEY and CDR2 is SVGAGI in the germline V gene. This CDR3 has 14 residues. With V trimmed by 5 bases and J by 2 bases, 6 bases remained unmatched.

The chain joins TRBV18 to TRBJ2-2; D might be TRBD2 (5 bases). The CDR3 extends over 15 amino acids. Trimming cost V 0 bases and J 5 bases, with 10 bases left between them. The germline V gene has CDR1 KGHSH and CDR2 LQKENI. The CDR3 spells CASSPPASRTGELFF. The CDR3 coding sequence is TGTGCCAGCTCACCACCGGCTAGCCGGACCGGGGAGCTGTTTTTT.